The clone carrying this TCR beta chain was recorded a few times. Its cognate antigen is unknown. The method was immunoSEQ multiplex PCR; TCRdb's version includes in-frame clones alone and lacks a portion of them. Of around 64,000 clones in the sample, about 89% were seen once. This specimen comes from a study of T cells in localized non-small cell lung cancer. General study results and limits: Across samples, adjacent lung featured a median roughly 50 of the top 100 tumor clones.

CDR1 is MGHRA, CDR2 YSYEKL, per germline. Germline trimming cut 4 bases from V and 4 bases from J; bases unmatched to any gene: 4. This CDR3 has 15 residues. The sample was peripheral blood, taken before any cancer treatment. J is TRBJ1-4 and V is TRBV4-1; 9 nucleotides agree with TRBD1. This TCR was recovered from a man aged 35-69 years with stage I lung adenocarcinoma. CDR3 coding DNA: TGCGCCAGCAGCCCCCCGGACAGGGGTAATGAAAAACTGTTTTTT. Translating it yields CASSPPDRGNEKLFF.